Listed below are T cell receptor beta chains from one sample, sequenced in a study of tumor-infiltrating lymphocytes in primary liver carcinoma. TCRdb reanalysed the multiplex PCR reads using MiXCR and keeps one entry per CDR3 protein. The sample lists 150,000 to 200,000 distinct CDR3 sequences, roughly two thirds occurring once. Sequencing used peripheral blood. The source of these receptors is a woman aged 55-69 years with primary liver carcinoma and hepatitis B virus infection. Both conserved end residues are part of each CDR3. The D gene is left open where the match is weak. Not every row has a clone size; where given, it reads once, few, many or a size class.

CDR3nt: TGCAGCGTGGGCGGGGCGGGAGATGGCTACACCTTC; CDR3aa: CSVGGAGDGYTF; d_gene: .; v_gene: TRBV29-1; j_gene: TRBJ1-2; abundance: once
CDR3nt: TGTGCCAGCAGCTTAGCAGGGGCAGTTACGCAGTATTTT; CDR3aa: CASSLAGAVTQYF; d_gene: .; v_gene: TRBV7-8; j_gene: TRBJ2-3; abundance: .
CDR3nt: TGTGCCAGCAGCACTGGACAGGCGCGCACCGGGGAGCTGTTTTTT; CDR3aa: CASSTGQARTGELFF; d_gene: TRBD1; v_gene: TRBV5-4; j_gene: TRBJ2-2; abundance: .
CDR3nt: TGTGCCAGCAGTTTAGGTGGTGGCAGGAACTCTGAAGCTTTCTTT; CDR3aa: CASSLGGGRNSEAFF; d_gene: .; v_gene: TRBV12-3/TRBV12-4; j_gene: TRBJ1-1; abundance: .
CDR3nt: TGCAGCGTCAACCGACTACACCGGTTCACCGGGGAGCTGTTTTTT; CDR3aa: CSVNRLHRFTGELFF; d_gene: .; v_gene: TRBV29-1; j_gene: TRBJ2-2; abundance: .
CDR3nt: TGCGCCAGCAGCCAGGGGCTACGGTGGGCCCACACAGATACGCAGTATTTT; CDR3aa: CASSQGLRWAHTDTQYF; d_gene: .; v_gene: TRBV4-1; j_gene: TRBJ2-3; abundance: many
CDR3nt: TGTGCCAGCAACACGACTAGCGGGGGCGGGAAGCTGTTTTTT; CDR3aa: CASNTTSGGGKLFF; d_gene: TRBD2; v_gene: TRBV11-2; j_gene: TRBJ2-2; abundance: .
CDR3nt: TGTGCCAGCAGTCATCGACAGGGAAGATTCAATGAGCAGTTCTTC; CDR3aa: CASSHRQGRFNEQFF; d_gene: TRBD1; v_gene: TRBV28; j_gene: TRBJ2-1; abundance: .
CDR3nt: TGTGCCAGCAGCCCTACTAGCCGCCATGCCTACAATGAGCAGTTCTTC; CDR3aa: CASSPTSRHAYNEQFF; d_gene: .; v_gene: TRBV6-2/TRBV6-3; j_gene: TRBJ2-1; abundance: .
CDR3nt: TGTGCCAGCAGCTTAGATTTCGCCGTTAATGAAAAACTGTTTTTT; CDR3aa: CASSLDFAVNEKLFF; d_gene: .; v_gene: TRBV7-9; j_gene: TRBJ1-4; abundance: .
CDR3nt: TGTGCCAACAGCCTAGATGTGGGACTAGCGGCCTGCAATGAGCAGTTCTTC; CDR3aa: CANSLDVGLAACNEQFF; d_gene: TRBD2; v_gene: TRBV11-2; j_gene: TRBJ2-1; abundance: .
CDR3nt: TGTGCCAGCAGCCCCCGATGGGGTGGGGAGCTGTTTTTT; CDR3aa: CASSPRWGGELFF; d_gene: .; v_gene: TRBV14; j_gene: TRBJ2-2; abundance: few
CDR3nt: TGCCCCAGCAGTGACTGGGGCAACACCGGGGAGCTGTTTTTT; CDR3aa: CPSSDWGNTGELFF; d_gene: .; v_gene: TRBV10-2; j_gene: TRBJ2-2; abundance: .
CDR3nt: TGTGCCACCATGGACAGGGGCGGGGGGCCCCCCTACGAGCAGTACTTC; CDR3aa: CATMDRGGGPPYEQYF; d_gene: .; v_gene: TRBV10-3; j_gene: TRBJ2-7; abundance: many
CDR3nt: TGTGCCCCCTACGGGGGGGCGCAGACCGGGGAGCTGTTTTTT; CDR3aa: CAPYGGAQTGELFF; d_gene: .; v_gene: TRBV21-1; j_gene: TRBJ2-2; abundance: .
CDR3nt: TGTGCCAGCAGCCTCGGACTAGCGGGAGGGCCAAGCACAGATACGCAGTATTTT; CDR3aa: CASSLGLAGGPSTDTQYF; d_gene: TRBD2; v_gene: TRBV5-6; j_gene: TRBJ2-3; abundance: few
CDR3nt: TGTTCCAGCAGCCCGAATCGCGGGAGCTGGTTAGGAGATACGCAATATTTT; CDR3aa: CSSSPNRGSWLGDTQYF; d_gene: TRBD2; v_gene: TRBV11-2; j_gene: TRBJ2-3; abundance: .
CDR3nt: TGTGCCAGCAGTTTAGGGTTCGGGGGCCGTCTAGGCAAGCAGTACTTC; CDR3aa: CASSLGFGGRLGKQYF; d_gene: .; v_gene: TRBV11-2; j_gene: TRBJ2-7; abundance: .
CDR3nt: TGTGCCAGCAGTAAACCAGCGACAGGGTTAGTCGACATTCAGTACTTC; CDR3aa: CASSKPATGLVDIQYF; d_gene: TRBD1; v_gene: TRBV6-2/TRBV6-3; j_gene: TRBJ2-4; abundance: many
CDR3nt: TGTGCCAGCAGGGGACAGGGGGGCTACGAGGAGTACTTC; CDR3aa: CASRGQGGYEEYF; d_gene: TRBD1; v_gene: TRBV28; j_gene: TRBJ2-7; abundance: .
CDR3nt: TGTGCCAGCAGCACGACCTACAATGAGCAGTTCTTC; CDR3aa: CASSTTYNEQFF; d_gene: .; v_gene: TRBV7-6; j_gene: TRBJ2-1; abundance: .
CDR3nt: TGTGCCAGCACGACACAGGAGACAGAATATGACTACACCTTC; CDR3aa: CASTTQETEYDYTF; d_gene: .; v_gene: TRBV28; j_gene: TRBJ1-2; abundance: .
CDR3nt: TGTGCCAGCAGCCGCCCGGGCTCTTACGATGAGCAGTTCTTC; CDR3aa: CASSRPGSYDEQFF; d_gene: .; v_gene: TRBV11-2; j_gene: TRBJ2-1; abundance: .
CDR3nt: TGTGCCAGCAGCCAAGGGTTGGGGCCCTCCTACGAGCAGTACTTC; CDR3aa: CASSQGLGPSYEQYF; d_gene: .; v_gene: TRBV14; j_gene: TRBJ2-7; abundance: many
CDR3nt: TGTGCCAGCAGCTTACCGCGGGCTAGCGGGAGGCCCCGACCAAGCTCCTACAATGAGCAGTTCTTC; CDR3aa: CASSLPRASGRPRPSSYNEQFF; d_gene: TRBD2; v_gene: TRBV11-2; j_gene: TRBJ2-1; abundance: many
CDR3nt: TGCAGTGTTCAGAAGGGGGCTAGCGGGAGTTACGATCAGTACTTC; CDR3aa: CSVQKGASGSYDQYF; d_gene: TRBD2; v_gene: TRBV29-1; j_gene: TRBJ2-7; abundance: .
CDR3nt: TGTGCCAGCAGCCAAGGCGGACAGGGGGGAAGGGGACAAGAGACCCAGTACTTC; CDR3aa: CASSQGGQGGRGQETQYF; d_gene: TRBD1; v_gene: TRBV4-2; j_gene: TRBJ2-5; abundance: many
CDR3nt: TGTGCCGGCAGCTTTAAGGTCACTGAAGCTTTCTTT; CDR3aa: CAGSFKVTEAFF; d_gene: .; v_gene: TRBV13; j_gene: TRBJ1-1; abundance: .
CDR3nt: TGTGCCAGCAGTTTAAGCGTAGGGACAGGGATGATAGAGACCCAGTACTTC; CDR3aa: CASSLSVGTGMIETQYF; d_gene: TRBD1; v_gene: TRBV28; j_gene: TRBJ2-5; abundance: .
CDR3nt: TGTGCCACCAGTGATTTCGGAAGGCAGGAGCAAGAGACCCAGTACTTC; CDR3aa: CATSDFGRQEQETQYF; d_gene: .; v_gene: TRBV24-1; j_gene: TRBJ2-5; abundance: .
CDR3nt: TGTGCCAGCAGCCGACTGGGGGGAAAGGAGACCCAGTACTTC; CDR3aa: CASSRLGGKETQYF; d_gene: .; v_gene: TRBV6-5; j_gene: TRBJ2-5; abundance: .
CDR3nt: TGTGCCAGCAGGGTCAACGACAATGAGCAGTTCTTC; CDR3aa: CASRVNDNEQFF; d_gene: .; v_gene: TRBV2; j_gene: TRBJ2-1; abundance: .